The present T cell receptor (beta chain) was sequenced within a study of cytomegalovirus exposure and HLA in healthy donors. Notes on the study in general: Among TCR beta chains of equal frequency, HLA-associated ones were more clonally expanded in a later analysis. A missense DCLRE1C variant was associated with V- and J-gene trimming of TCR beta chains in a later analysis, and an independent cohort replicated the association. Available immune exposure information covered CMV serostatus only.

The V end lost 0 bases, the J end lost 4 bases, and 4 bases lay between the germline ends. CDR3 length: 11 amino acids. Germline lookup yields CDR1 GTSNPN and CDR2 SVGIG (reference sequence). PCR amplification relied on 60 Vbeta primers (plus 13 Jbeta primers). TCRdb's table, derived via immunoSEQ multiplex PCR, lists solely in-frame clones and lacks some. Here the sample spans approximately 130,000 clones, roughly 79% being singletons. About this clone itself: Antigen specificity is unknown. The sample has other DNA sequences that encode this CDR3 too.

This chain links TRBV30 with TRBJ2-7; D not resolved. The TCR was taken from a woman between 45 and 65 years old in good health and CMV-seronegative. Input material: PBMCs. The CDR3 nucleotides are TGTGCCTGGAGTGTACTTTACGAGCAGTACTTC. This translates into CAWSVLYEQYF.